These 20 T cell receptor beta chains originate from one sample sequenced in a study of blood T cell repertoires in COVID-19. TCRdb's table, derived via immunoSEQ multiplex PCR, lists solely in-frame clones and lacks some. This sample has roughly 72,000 clones, with 88% found just once. The sample was peripheral blood. The receptors come from a human donor in a cohort sampled during active COVID-19.

This clone appeared a single time. J is TRBJ2-7 and V is TRBV28, with D hard to call. This CDR3 spans 11 amino acids. The germline CDR1 and CDR2 sequences are MDHEN and SYDVKM. Between the trimmed V and J ends, which lost 3 bases and 4 bases, there was a span of 4 bases. In nucleotides, the CDR3 is TGTGCCAGCAGTTTCAATTACGAGCAGTACTTC. Its translation: CASSFNYEQYF.

The chain carries TRBV7-2 and TRBJ1-4, with a weak D call TRBD1 (5 bases). The CDR3 runs 15 residues. The germline V and J ends were trimmed by 1 base and 5 bases, with 11 bases remaining between them. Germline values: CDR1 SGHTA, CDR2 FQGNSA. CDR3 DNA sequence: TGTGCCAGCAGCTTAGTGGGGGGTTCGAATGAAAAACTGTTTTTT. Translation: CASSLVGGSNEKLFF.

The rearrangement uses TRBV6-1 and TRBJ1-3; possible D gene TRBD1, 5 bases. There are 16 residues in the CDR3. The germline V and J ends were trimmed by 2 bases and 0 bases, with 11 bases remaining between them. Germline V gene sequence: CDR1 MNHNS, CDR2 SASEGT. In DNA, the CDR3 is TGTGCCAGCAGTGAACAGGGTCCCTCCTCTGGAAACACCATATATTTT. Protein sequence: CASSEQGPSSGNTIYF.

The rearrangement uses TRBV2 and TRBJ2-7; 9 bases agree with TRBD1. CDR3 size: 16 residues. The V and J ends lost 0 bases and 5 bases, in that order; junction bases with no gene match: 8. CDR1 is SNHLY, CDR2 FYNNEI, per germline. As DNA, the CDR3 is TGTGCCAGCAGTGAAGCGTCAGGACAGGGGAGAAACGAGCAGTACTTC. Amino acids: CASSEASGQGRNEQYF.

The chain couples TRBV24-1 to TRBJ1-1, with 9 bases matching TRBD1. The V gene's germline CDR1 is KGHDR and CDR2 SFDVKD. J gave up 5 bases and V 3 bases, and 9 bases lay outside the gene matches. The CDR3 is 16 residues long. In DNA form, the CDR3 reads TGTGCCACCAGTGATATATCCGGGACAGGGAGGACTGAAGCTTTCTTT. Its translation: CATSDISGTGRTEAFF.

The chain recombines TRBV30 with TRBJ1-6; D perhaps matches TRBD1 (5 bases). Trimming cost V 3 bases and J 7 bases, with 10 bases left between them. Germline values: CDR1 GTSNPN, CDR2 SVGIG (reference sequence). The CDR3 is made up of 13 amino acids. CDR3 region: CAWSDGGNSPLHF. CDR3 nucleotides: TGTGCCTGGAGCGACGGGGGGAATTCACCCCTCCACTTT.

The chain joins TRBV7-9 to TRBJ1-1; D may be TRBD1 (5 bases). V was pared by 1 base and J by 1 base, with 10 bases between. This CDR3 is 15 amino acids long. CDR1 SEHNR and CDR2 FQNEAQ come from the germline V gene (reference sequence). The CDR3 nucleotides are TGTGCCAGCAGCTTAGGGGGCGCCGGGAACACTGAAGCTTTCTTT. As protein: CASSLGGAGNTEAFF.

This clone was observed a few times. The chain is built from TRBV2 and TRBJ2-7; 8 bases match TRBD2. The V and J ends lost 7 bases and 5 bases, in that order; junction bases with no gene match: 10. In germline, CDR1 is SNHLY, CDR2 FYNNEI. The CDR3 length is 14 residues. The CDR3, as DNA: TGTGCCAGCACCGAGCGGGAGCATGGGAACGAGCAGTACTTC. Encoded protein: CASTEREHGNEQYF.

The CDR3: CASSSAPGKNEKLFF. CDR3 DNA sequence: TGTGCCAGCAGCTCCGCGCCGGGGAAGAATGAAAAACTGTTTTTT. This chain connects TRBV11-3 to TRBJ1-4; D uncertain. The germline gives CDR1 SGHNT, CDR2 YENEEA. With 4 bases removed from V and 5 bases from J, the gap between germline ends came to 14 bases. CDR3 length: 15 amino acids.

The V call is TRBV7-2, the J call TRBJ2-5; D might be TRBD2 (5 bases). This CDR3 contains 14 residues. The germline CDR1 and CDR2 sequences are SGHTA and FQGNSA. V lost 0 bases to trimming and J lost 4 bases, with 9 bases between them. This chain's CDR3 is CASSLAGEGETQYF. Here the CDR3 DNA reads TGTGCCAGCAGCTTAGCGGGAGAGGGAGAGACCCAGTACTTC.

V is TRBV2 and J is TRBJ2-7, with D possibly being TRBD1 (5 bases). The length of the CDR3 is 14 residues. Germline-derived CDR1 and CDR2 are SNHLY and FYNNEI. V lost 10 bases and J 6 bases, leaving 22 bases between the germline ends. The CDR3 is CATNQGVLGSEQYF. The CDR3 DNA reads TGTGCCACCAATCAAGGGGTTTTGGGCTCCGAGCAGTACTTC.

The chain couples TRBV10-3 to TRBJ1-2; 7 positions match TRBD1. Germline CDR1 ENHRY, CDR2 SYGVKD. V lost 7 bases and J lost 2; bases outside the gene matches: 10. The CDR3 contains 15 residues. Here the CDR3 DNA reads TGTGCCATCATGATAAACCCCAGGGGGAACTATGGCTACACCTTC. It codes for CAIMINPRGNYGYTF.

The chain recombines TRBV5-1 with TRBJ2-3; the match to TRBD2 covers 11 bases. V was clipped by 5 bases and J by 4 bases; unmatched bases: 3. The CDR3 is 14 amino acids. CDR1 and CDR2 (germline): SGHRS, YFSETQ. DNA for the CDR3: TGCGCCAGCAGAACTAGCGGGAGCCCAGATACGCAGTATTTT. Protein: CASRTSGSPDTQYF.

The chain has TRBV4-1 and TRBJ1-5, with D unclear. V lost 1 base and J lost 3, with 13 bases in between. The CDR3 runs to 16 residues. Germline V lookup: CDR1 MGHRA, CDR2 YSYEKL. The CDR3 DNA sequence: TGCGCCAGCAGCCAAGGAGCGAGCAGAATCAATCAGCCCCAGCATTTT. Residues: CASSQGASRINQPQHF.

V usage is TRBV18 and J usage is TRBJ1-2, with 7 bases aligning to TRBD1. V lost 3 bases and J lost 2; bases outside the gene matches: 6. CDR3 size: 15 residues. CDR1 and CDR2 (germline): KGHSH, LQKENI. CDR3 in amino acids: CASSPQTGQNYGYTF. CDR3 coding DNA: TGTGCCAGCTCACCCCAGACAGGGCAGAACTATGGCTACACCTTC.

The V gene is TRBV28, the J gene TRBJ2-7; TRBD2 aligns across 15 bases. The CDR3 is 18 amino acids. Germline CDR1 reads MDHEN; CDR2 reads SYDVKM. J lost 6 bases, V lost 7 bases, and 16 bases had no gene match. CDR3 region: CASNPGLAGGPPRGEQYF. DNA of the CDR3: TGTGCCAGCAACCCAGGACTAGCGGGAGGGCCGCCCCGGGGCGAGCAGTACTTC.

The chain is built from TRBV5-6 and TRBJ2-5, with TRBD2 matching over 10 bases. Germline V gene lookup returns CDR1 SGHDT and CDR2 YYEEEE. This CDR3 contains 15 residues. Trimming cost V 3 bases and J 2 bases; bases outside gene matches: 4. CDR3 sequence reads: CASSSGLAEQETQYF. Written as DNA, the CDR3 is TGTGCCAGCAGCTCAGGACTAGCGGAACAAGAGACCCAGTACTTC.

The gene calls are TRBV6-2 or TRBV6-3 and TRBJ2-5, with 8 bases aligning to TRBD2. Looked up from germline, CDR1 is MNHEY and CDR2 is SVGEGT. CDR3 length equals 16 residues. V lost 2 bases, J lost 1 base, and 6 bases stayed unmatched. The CDR3 sequence is CASSYVRGGLQETQYF. The CDR3 DNA reads as TGTGCCAGCAGTTACGTTCGCGGGGGGCTCCAAGAGACCCAGTACTTC.

The genes are TRBV6-6 and TRBJ1-5; 7 nucleotides align to TRBD1. The CDR3 loop spans 16 amino acids. Germline CDR1 and CDR2: MNHNY and SVGAGI (reference sequence). Losses at the gene ends were 6 bases for V and 2 bases for J; bases not matched to a gene: 10. In DNA form, the CDR3 reads TGTGCCAGCAGCGACTGGACAGGCTCCGGCAATCAGCCCCAGCATTTT. Its protein product is CASSDWTGSGNQPQHF.

This clone was picked up one time. This sequence joins TRBV7-2 and TRBJ2-1; the match to TRBD2 covers 12 bases. CDR3 size: 16 residues. The V gene end was trimmed by 3 bases and the J gene end by 7 bases; junction bases not matched to a gene: 7. The germline V gene encodes CDR1 SGHTA and CDR2 FQGNSA. As DNA, the CDR3 is TGTGCCAGCAGCTTCAGGACTAGCGGGACCCGGAATGAGCAGTTCTTC. Translating it yields CASSFRTSGTRNEQFF.